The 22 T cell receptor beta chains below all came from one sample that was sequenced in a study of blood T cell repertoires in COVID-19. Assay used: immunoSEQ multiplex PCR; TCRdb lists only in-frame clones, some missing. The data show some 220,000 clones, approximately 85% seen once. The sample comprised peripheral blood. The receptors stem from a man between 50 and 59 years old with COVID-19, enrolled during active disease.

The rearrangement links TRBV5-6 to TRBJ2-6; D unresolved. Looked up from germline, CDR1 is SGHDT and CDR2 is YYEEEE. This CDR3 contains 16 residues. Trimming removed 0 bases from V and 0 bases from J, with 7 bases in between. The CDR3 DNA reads TGTGCCAGCAGCTTGGACAGTGGCTCTGGGGCCAACGTCCTGACTTTC. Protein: CASSLDSGSGANVLTF.

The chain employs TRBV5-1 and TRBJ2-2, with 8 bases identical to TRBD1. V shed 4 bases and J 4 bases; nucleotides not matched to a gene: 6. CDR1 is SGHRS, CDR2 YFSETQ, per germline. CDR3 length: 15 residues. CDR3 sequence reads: CASSPGQGGTGELFF. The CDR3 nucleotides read TGCGCCAGCAGCCCCGGACAGGGAGGCACCGGGGAGCTGTTTTTT. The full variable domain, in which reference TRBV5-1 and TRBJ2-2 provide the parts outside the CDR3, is KAGVTQTPRYLIKTRGQQVTLSCSPISGHRSVSWYQQTPGQGLQFLFEYFSETQRNKGNFPGRFSGRQFSNSRSEMNVSTLELGDSALYLCASSPGQGGTGELFFGEGSRLTVL.

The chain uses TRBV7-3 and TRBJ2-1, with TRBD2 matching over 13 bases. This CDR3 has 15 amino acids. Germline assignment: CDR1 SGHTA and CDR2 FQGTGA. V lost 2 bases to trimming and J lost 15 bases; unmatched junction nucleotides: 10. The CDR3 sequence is CASSLAGTSGEGRFF. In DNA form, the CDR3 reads TGTGCCAGCAGCTTAGCCGGGACTAGCGGGGAAGGTCGGTTCTTC.

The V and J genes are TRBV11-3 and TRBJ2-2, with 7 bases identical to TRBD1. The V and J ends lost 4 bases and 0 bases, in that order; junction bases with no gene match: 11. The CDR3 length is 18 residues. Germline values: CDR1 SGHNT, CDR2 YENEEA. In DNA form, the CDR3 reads TGTGCCAGCAGCTCTCCTATGGGGACAGTCCCGAACACCGGGGAGCTGTTTTTT. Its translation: CASSSPMGTVPNTGELFF.

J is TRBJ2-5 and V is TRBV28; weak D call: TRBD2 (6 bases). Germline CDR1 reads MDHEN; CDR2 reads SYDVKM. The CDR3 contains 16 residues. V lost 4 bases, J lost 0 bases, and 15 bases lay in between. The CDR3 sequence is CASSSPGRSYQETQYF. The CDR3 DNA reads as TGTGCCAGCAGTTCTCCCGGGAGATCGTACCAAGAGACCCAGTACTTC.

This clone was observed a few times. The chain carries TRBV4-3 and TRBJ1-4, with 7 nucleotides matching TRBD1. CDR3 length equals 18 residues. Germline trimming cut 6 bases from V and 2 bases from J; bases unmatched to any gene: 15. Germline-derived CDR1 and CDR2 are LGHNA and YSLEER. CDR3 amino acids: CASSSRVPGTETNEKLFF. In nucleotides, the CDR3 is TGCGCCAGCAGTTCCCGGGTGCCCGGGACAGAGACTAATGAAAAACTGTTTTTT.

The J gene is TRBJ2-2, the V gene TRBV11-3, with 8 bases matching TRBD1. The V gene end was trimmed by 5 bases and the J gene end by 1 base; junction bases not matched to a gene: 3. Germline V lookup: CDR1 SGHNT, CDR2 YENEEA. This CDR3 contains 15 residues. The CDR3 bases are TGTGCCAGCAGCAATGACAGGGGGAACACCGGGGAGCTGTTTTTT. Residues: CASSNDRGNTGELFF.

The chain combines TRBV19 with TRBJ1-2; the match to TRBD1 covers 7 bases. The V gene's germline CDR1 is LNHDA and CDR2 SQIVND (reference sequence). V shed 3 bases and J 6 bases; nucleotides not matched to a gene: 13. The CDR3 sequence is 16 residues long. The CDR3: CASSIIETGLAHGYTF. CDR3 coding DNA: TGTGCCAGTAGTATCATAGAGACAGGGCTCGCTCATGGCTACACCTTC.

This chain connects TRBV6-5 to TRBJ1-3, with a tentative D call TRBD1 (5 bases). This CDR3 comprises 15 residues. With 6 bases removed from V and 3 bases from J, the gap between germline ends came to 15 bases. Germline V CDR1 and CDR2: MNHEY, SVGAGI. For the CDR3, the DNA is TGTGCCAGCAGGGAGGGGTCCCAAGATGGAAACACCATATATTTT. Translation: CASREGSQDGNTIYF.

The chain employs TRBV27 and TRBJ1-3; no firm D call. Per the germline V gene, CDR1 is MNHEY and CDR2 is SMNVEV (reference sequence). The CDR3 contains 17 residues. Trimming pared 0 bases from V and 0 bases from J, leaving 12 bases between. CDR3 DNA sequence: TGTGCCAGCAGTTTATCGGGCCAACTCCACTCTGGAAACACCATATATTTT. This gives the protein CASSLSGQLHSGNTIYF.

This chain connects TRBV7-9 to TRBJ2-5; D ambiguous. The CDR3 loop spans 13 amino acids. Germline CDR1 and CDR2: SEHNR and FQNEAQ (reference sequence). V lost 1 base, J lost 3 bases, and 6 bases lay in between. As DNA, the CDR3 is TGTGCCAGCAGCTTAGGCTCTAAAGAGACCCAGTACTTC. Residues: CASSLGSKETQYF.

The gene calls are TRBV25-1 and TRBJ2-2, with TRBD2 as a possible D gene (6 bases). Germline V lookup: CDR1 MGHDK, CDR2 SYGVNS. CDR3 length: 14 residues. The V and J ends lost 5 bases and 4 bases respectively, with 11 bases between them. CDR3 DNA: TGTGCCAGCAGTCAGTCCGGGGGCACCGGGGAGCTGTTTTTT. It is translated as CASSQSGGTGELFF. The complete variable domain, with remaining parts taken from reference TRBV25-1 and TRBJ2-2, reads EADIYQTPRYLVIGTGKKITLECSQTMGHDKMYWYQQDPGMELHLIHYSYGVNSTEKGDLSSESTVSRIRTEHFPLTLESARPSHTSQYLCASSQSGGTGELFFGEGSRLTVL.

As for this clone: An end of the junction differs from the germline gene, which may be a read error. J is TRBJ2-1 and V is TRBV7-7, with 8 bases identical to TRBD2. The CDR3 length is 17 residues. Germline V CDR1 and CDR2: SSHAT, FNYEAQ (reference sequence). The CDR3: CASSSNPLAGGGNEQFF. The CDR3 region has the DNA TGTGCTAGCAGCTCGAACCCTCTGGCGGGGGGCGGTAATGAGCAGTTCTTC.

The CDR3 loop is CSVDGAGEETQYF. The CDR3 DNA follows: TGCAGCGTCGATGGGGCGGGGGAAGAGACCCAGTACTTC. The chain links TRBV29-1 to TRBJ2-5; the match to TRBD2 covers 7 bases. CDR3 length: 13 amino acids. V was clipped by 6 bases and J by 3 bases; unmatched bases: 7. Germline V gives CDR1 SQVTM, CDR2 ANQGSEA.

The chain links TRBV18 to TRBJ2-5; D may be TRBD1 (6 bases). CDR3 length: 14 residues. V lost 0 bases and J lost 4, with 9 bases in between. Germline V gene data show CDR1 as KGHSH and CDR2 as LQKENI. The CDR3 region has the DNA TGTGCCAGCTCACCACCGTGGGGGCCAGAGACCCAGTACTTC. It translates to CASSPPWGPETQYF. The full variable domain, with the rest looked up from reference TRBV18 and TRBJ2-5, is NAGVMQNPRHLVRRRGQEARLRCSPMKGHSHVYWYRQLPEEGLKFMVYLQKENIIDESGMPKERFSAEFPKEGPSILRIQQVVRGDSAAYFCASSPPWGPETQYFGPGTRLLVL.

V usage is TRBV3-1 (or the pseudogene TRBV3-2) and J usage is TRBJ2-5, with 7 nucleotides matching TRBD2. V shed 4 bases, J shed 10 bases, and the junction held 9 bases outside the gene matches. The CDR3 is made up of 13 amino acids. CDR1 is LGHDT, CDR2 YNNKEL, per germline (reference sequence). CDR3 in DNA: TGTGCCAGCAGCCCTGGACTAGTAGTGGACCAGTACTTC. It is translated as CASSPGLVVDQYF.

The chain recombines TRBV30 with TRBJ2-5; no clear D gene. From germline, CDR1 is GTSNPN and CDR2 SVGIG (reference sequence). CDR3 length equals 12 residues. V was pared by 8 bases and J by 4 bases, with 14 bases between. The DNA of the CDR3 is TGTGCCGGGTCCGTGGCAGGAGAGACCCAGTACTTC. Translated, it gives CAGSVAGETQYF.

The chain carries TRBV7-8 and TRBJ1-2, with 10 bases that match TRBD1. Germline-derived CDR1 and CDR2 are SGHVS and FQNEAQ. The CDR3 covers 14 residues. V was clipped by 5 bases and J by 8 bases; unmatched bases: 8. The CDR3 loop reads CASSMGQGYRGYTF. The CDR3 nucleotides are TGTGCCAGCAGCATGGGACAGGGGTATAGAGGCTACACCTTC. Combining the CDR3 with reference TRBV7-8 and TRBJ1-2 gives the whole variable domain GAGVSQSPRYKVAKRGQDVALRCDPISGHVSLFWYQQALGQGPEFLTYFQNEAQLDKSGLPSDRFFAERPEGSVSTLKIQRTQQEDSAVYLCASSMGQGYRGYTFGSGTRLTVV.

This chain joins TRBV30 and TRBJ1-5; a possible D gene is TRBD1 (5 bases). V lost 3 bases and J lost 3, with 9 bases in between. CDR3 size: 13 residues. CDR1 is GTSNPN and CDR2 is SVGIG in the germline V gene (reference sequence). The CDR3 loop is CAWSGGNNQPQHF. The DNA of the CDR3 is TGTGCCTGGAGCGGGGGAAACAATCAGCCCCAGCATTTT.

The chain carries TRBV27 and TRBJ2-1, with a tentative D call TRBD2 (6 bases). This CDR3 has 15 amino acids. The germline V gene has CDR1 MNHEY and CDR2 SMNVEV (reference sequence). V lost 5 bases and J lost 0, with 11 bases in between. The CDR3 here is CASSRAGSSYNEQFF. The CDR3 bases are TGTGCCAGCAGTAGGGCGGGGAGCTCCTACAATGAGCAGTTCTTC.

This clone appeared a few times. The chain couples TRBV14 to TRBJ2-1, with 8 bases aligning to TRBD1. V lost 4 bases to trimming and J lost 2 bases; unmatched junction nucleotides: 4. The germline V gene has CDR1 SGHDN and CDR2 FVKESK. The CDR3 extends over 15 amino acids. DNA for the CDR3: TGTGCCAGCAGCCGGTCAGGGGGCCCCTACAATGAGCAGTTCTTC. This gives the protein CASSRSGGPYNEQFF.

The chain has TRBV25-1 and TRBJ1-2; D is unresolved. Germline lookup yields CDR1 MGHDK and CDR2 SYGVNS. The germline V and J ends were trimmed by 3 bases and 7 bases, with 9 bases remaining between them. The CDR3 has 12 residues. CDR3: CASSDSRLGYTF. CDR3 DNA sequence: TGTGCCAGCAGTGATTCGCGGCTTGGCTACACCTTC.